Listed below are T cell receptor beta chains from one sample, sequenced in a study of Graves' ophthalmopathy and Graves' hyperthyroidism. TCRdb re-called the multiplex PCR reads through MiXCR, storing one row per CDR3 protein. The table lists over a million distinct CDR3 sequences, about 40% of them singletons, with more than 9.5% in the top ten. The sequenced sample consisted of peripheral blood or thyroid tissue (not recorded which). Receptor source: an adult man with Graves' hyperthyroidism. The CDR3 runs from the conserved cysteine through the conserved F or W. Fields, in order: clone size, D gene, J gene, V gene, CDR3 DNA, CDR3 protein. A D gene is named only where the DNA matches it firmly. Clone sizes are given selectively: once, few, many, or a class where the clone is expanded.

many,TRBD2,TRBJ2-7,TRBV7-2,TGTGCCAGCAGCAAAGCCGGGACTAGACTTGAGCAGTACTTC,CASSKAGTRLEQYF
.,TRBD2,TRBJ2-2,TRBV25-1,TGTGCCAAACTAGCGGGGGACACCGGGGAGCTGTTTTTT,CAKLAGDTGELFF
few,.,TRBJ1-4,TRBV12-3/TRBV12-4,TGTGCCAGCAGTCCCGGGCAGGGGAAACTGTTTTTT,CASSPGQGKLFF
few,TRBD2,TRBJ2-5,TRBV7-2,TGTGCCAGCAGCTTAGATTTTCGGACTAGCGGGGGTGTTGAGACCCAGTACTTC,CASSLDFRTSGGVETQYF
many,.,TRBJ2-7,TRBV7-2,TGTGCCAGCAGCCGGGACATCCCCGGCTACGAGCAGTACTTC,CASSRDIPGYEQYF
.,TRBD1,TRBJ1-5,TRBV2,TGTGCCAGCAGCACAACGGGACAGCGAAATCAGCCCCAGCATTTT,CASSTTGQRNQPQHF
once,TRBD1,TRBJ1-6,TRBV15,TGTGCCACCAGCAGAGGGACAGGGGATTCACCCCTCCACTTT,CATSRGTGDSPLHF
many,TRBD1,TRBJ2-2,TRBV5-4,TGTGCCAGCAGCTTAGACAGGGCGAACACCGGGGAGCTGTTTTTT,CASSLDRANTGELFF
.,.,TRBJ1-5,TRBV20-1,TGCAGTACTGGACAGATCAATCAGCCCCAGCATTTT,CSTGQINQPQHF
few,.,TRBJ1-1,TRBV29-1,TGCAGCGTTACCCCATTTTTTCTGCAGCAGGCTGAAGCTTTCTTT,CSVTPFFLQQAEAFF
once,.,TRBJ1-3,TRBV6-6,TGTGCCAGCAGTAAACCTAGGGGGGAGGGAAACACCATATATTTT,CASSKPRGEGNTIYF